The 9 T cell receptor beta chains given below trace back to one sample, sequenced in a study of T cell repertoires in cytomegalovirus infection. TCRdb passed the reads through MiXCR, listing each CDR3 protein once. The sample lists about 680,000 distinct CDR3 sequences, 24% occurring once. The sequenced material came from CD8+ T cells from PBMCs. The origin of the receptors is a human donor in good health (CMV status not recorded). Some clones in this sample may be carry-over from other donors' samples.

The table lists this clonotype with a few counts. The V gene is TRBV15, the J gene TRBJ2-3; unclear D gene. The CDR3 has 13 amino acids. CDR1 is LNHNV and CDR2 is YYDKDF in the germline V gene (reference sequence). V shed 0 bases and J shed 2 bases, with 3 bases lying between them. The CDR3 sequence: CATSREYTDTQYF. The CDR3 bases are TGTGCCACCAGCAGAGAGTACACAGATACGCAGTATTTT.

This sequence joins TRBV20-1 and TRBJ2-7, with 8 bases identical to TRBD2. This CDR3 spans 16 amino acids. With V trimmed by 0 bases and J by 12 bases, 19 bases remained unmatched. CDR1 is DFQATT, CDR2 SNEGSKA, per germline (reference sequence). The DNA for the CDR3 is TGCAGTGCTAGAGATCCGGGGGGGCTAGCGGGCCCCGAGGGGTACGTC. Protein product: CSARDPGGLAGPEGYV.

This clonotype has a handful of counts. The chain combines TRBV10-2 with TRBJ2-3, with 15 bases matching TRBD2. The CDR3 loop spans 17 amino acids. Germline trimming cut 8 bases from V and 2 bases from J; bases unmatched to any gene: 8. Germline-derived CDR1 and CDR2 are WSHSY and SAAADI. The CDR3 DNA follows: TGCGCCAGCGGGGGACTAGCGGGGGGCAGGAACACAGATACGCAGTATTTT. This encodes CASGGLAGGRNTDTQYF.

The chain carries TRBV7-2 and TRBJ1-1; D perhaps matches TRBD1 (6 bases). Trimming took 5 bases from V and 2 from J, leaving 15 bases between them. Germline-derived CDR1 and CDR2 are SGHTA and FQGNSA. CDR3 length: 15 amino acids. Written as DNA, the CDR3 is TGTGCCAGCAGCCGGGGGGGGGGGGCCAACACTGAAGCTTTCTTT. The encoded protein is CASSRGGGANTEAFF.

V is TRBV28 and J is TRBJ2-7, with D perhaps given as TRBD1 or TRBD2 (5 bases each). The CDR3 consists of 15 residues. CDR1 is MDHEN and CDR2 is SYDVKM in the germline V gene. V was cut by 5 bases and J by 3 bases, with 17 bases left in between. Written as DNA, the CDR3 is TGTGCCAGCAGTCTCCCCTCGGGACGGAACTACGAGCAGTACGTC. Translating gives CASSLPSGRNYEQYV.

This clonotype was observed a handful of times. The J gene is TRBJ2-1, the V gene TRBV29-1; D unclear. The CDR3 runs to 10 residues. The germline V gene has CDR1 SQVTM and CDR2 ANQGSEA. Trimming removed 2 bases from V and 6 bases from J, with 2 bases in between. CDR3 region: CSVEPNEQFF. The DNA of the CDR3 is TGCAGCGTTGAACCCAATGAGCAGTTCTTC.

This clonotype turned up a few times. The chain is built from TRBV6-5 and TRBJ2-5; maybe TRBD1 (5 bases). V was clipped by 2 bases and J by 2 bases, with 15 bases between them. The germline V gene has CDR1 MNHEY and CDR2 SVGAGI. This CDR3 is 16 amino acids long. CDR3 nucleotide sequence: TGTGCCAGCAGTTACAGCGACTTGGACATACAAGAGACCCAGTACTTC. Protein product: CASSYSDLDIQETQYF.

CDR3 residues: CASSLGLARNEQFF. CDR3 bases: TGTGCCAGCAGCTTAGGCCTAGCCCGGAATGAGCAGTTCTTC. This chain links TRBV13 with TRBJ2-1; D is perhaps TRBD2 (5 bases). Germline CDR1 and CDR2: PRHDT and FYEKMQ (reference sequence). V gave up 0 bases and J gave up 7 bases, with 10 bases separating them. The CDR3 extends over 14 amino acids.

The chain recombines TRBV4-3 with TRBJ1-2; 10 nucleotides align to TRBD1. V was clipped by 6 bases and J by 3 bases; unmatched bases: 7. CDR1 and CDR2 (germline): LGHNA, YSLEER. The CDR3 is 15 residues long. The CDR3 protein is CASSLRDRGDYGYTF. The DNA for the CDR3 is TGCGCCAGCAGTCTACGGGACAGGGGTGACTATGGCTACACCTTC.